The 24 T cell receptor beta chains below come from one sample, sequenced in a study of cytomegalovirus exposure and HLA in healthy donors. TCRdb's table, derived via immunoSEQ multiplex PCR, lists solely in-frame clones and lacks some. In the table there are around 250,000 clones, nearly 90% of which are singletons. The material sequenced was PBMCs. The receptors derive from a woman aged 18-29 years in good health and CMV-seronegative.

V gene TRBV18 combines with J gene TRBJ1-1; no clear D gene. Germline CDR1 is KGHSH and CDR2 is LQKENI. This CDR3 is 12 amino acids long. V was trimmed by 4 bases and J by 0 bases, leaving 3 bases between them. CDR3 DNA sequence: TGTGCCAGCTCACTAATGAACACTGAAGCTTTCTTT. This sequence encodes CASSLMNTEAFF.

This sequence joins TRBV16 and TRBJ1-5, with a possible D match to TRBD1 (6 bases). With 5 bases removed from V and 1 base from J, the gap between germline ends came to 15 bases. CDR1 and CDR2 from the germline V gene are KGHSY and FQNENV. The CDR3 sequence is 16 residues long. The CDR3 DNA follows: TGTGCCAGCAGCAATGCGGCAGGGGTGAGCAATCAGCCCCAGCATTTT. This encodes CASSNAAGVSNQPQHF.

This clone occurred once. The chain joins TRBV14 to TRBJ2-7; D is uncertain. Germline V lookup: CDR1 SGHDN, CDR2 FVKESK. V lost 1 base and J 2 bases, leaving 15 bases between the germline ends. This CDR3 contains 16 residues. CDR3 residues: CASSQVQAGPPYEQYF. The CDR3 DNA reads TGTGCCAGCAGCCAAGTCCAAGCCGGTCCCCCCTACGAGCAGTACTTC.

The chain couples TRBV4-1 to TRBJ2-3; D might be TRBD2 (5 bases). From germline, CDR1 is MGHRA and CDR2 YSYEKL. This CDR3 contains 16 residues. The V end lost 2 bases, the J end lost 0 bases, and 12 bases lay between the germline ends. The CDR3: CASSQSTEASTDTQYF. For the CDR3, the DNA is TGCGCCAGCAGCCAATCGACGGAGGCTAGCACAGATACGCAGTATTTT.

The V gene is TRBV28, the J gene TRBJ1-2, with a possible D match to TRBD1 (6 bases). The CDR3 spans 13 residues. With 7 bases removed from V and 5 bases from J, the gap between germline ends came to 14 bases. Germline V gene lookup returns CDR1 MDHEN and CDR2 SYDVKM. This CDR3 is CASKLQGVYGYTF. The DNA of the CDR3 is TGTGCCAGCAAACTACAGGGAGTTTATGGCTACACCTTC.

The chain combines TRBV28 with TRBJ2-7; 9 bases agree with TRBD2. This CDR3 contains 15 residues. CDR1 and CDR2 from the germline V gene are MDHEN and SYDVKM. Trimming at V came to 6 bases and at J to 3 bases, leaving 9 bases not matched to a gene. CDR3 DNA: TGTGCCAGCAGGGTAGCGGGGGCGGCTCACTACGAGCAGTACGTC. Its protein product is CASRVAGAAHYEQYV.

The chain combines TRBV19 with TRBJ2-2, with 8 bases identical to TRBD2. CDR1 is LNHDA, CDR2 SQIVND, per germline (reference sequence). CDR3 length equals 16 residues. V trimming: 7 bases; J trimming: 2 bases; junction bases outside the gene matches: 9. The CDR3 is CASTLERGSNTGELFF. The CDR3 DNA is TGTGCCAGTACCCTCGAGCGGGGGTCCAACACCGGGGAGCTGTTTTTT.

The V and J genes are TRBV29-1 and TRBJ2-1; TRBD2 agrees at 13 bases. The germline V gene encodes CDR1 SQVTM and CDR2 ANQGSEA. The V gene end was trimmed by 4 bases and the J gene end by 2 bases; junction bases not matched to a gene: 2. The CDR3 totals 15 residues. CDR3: CSVGTSGGAYNEQFF. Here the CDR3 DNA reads TGCAGCGTTGGTACTAGCGGGGGGGCCTACAATGAGCAGTTCTTC.

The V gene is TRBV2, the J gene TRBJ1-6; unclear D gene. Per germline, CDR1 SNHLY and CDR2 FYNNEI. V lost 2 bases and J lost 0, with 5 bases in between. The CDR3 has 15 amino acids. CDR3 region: CASSEHSSYNSPLHF. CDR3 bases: TGTGCCAGCAGTGAACATAGCTCCTATAATTCACCCCTCCACTTT.

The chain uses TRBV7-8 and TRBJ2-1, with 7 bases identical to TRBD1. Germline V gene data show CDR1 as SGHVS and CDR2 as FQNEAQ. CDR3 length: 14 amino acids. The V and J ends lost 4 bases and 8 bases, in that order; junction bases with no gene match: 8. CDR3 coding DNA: TGTGCCAGCAGCTGGACGCCGACAGGGTATGAGCAGTTCTTC. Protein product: CASSWTPTGYEQFF.

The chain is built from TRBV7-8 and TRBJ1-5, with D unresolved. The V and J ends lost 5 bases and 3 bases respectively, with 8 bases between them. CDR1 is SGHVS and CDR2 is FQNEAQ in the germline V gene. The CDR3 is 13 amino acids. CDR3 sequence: CASSRGINQPQHF. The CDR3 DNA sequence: TGTGCCAGCAGCCGCGGAATCAATCAGCCCCAGCATTTT.

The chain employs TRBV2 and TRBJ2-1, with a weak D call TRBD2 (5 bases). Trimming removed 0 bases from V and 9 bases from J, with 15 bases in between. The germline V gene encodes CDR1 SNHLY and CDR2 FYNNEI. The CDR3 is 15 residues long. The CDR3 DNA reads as TGTGCCAGCAGTGAAGCGCCCGAGGGCCCCCCTGAGCAGTTCTTC. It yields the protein CASSEAPEGPPEQFF.

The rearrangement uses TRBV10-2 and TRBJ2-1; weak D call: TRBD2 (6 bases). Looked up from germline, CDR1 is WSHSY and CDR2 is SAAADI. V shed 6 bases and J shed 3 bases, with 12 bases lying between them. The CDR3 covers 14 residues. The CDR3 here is CASSWTTIYNEQFF. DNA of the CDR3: TGCGCCAGCAGCTGGACTACGATCTACAATGAGCAGTTCTTC.

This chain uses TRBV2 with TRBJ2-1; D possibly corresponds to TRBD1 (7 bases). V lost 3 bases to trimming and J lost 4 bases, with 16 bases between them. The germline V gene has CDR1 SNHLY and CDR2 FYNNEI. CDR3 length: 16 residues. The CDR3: CASSEFGPGGYNEQFF. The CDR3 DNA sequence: TGTGCCAGCAGTGAGTTTGGGCCAGGGGGGTACAATGAGCAGTTCTTC.

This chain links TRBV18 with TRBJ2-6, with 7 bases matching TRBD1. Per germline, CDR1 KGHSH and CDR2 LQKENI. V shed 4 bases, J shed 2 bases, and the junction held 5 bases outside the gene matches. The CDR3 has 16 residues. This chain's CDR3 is CASSRDRDPGANVLTF. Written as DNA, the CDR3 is TGTGCCAGCTCACGAGACAGGGATCCTGGGGCCAACGTCCTGACTTTC. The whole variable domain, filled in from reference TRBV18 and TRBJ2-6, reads NAGVMQNPRHLVRRRGQEARLRCSPMKGHSHVYWYRQLPEEGLKFMVYLQKENIIDESGMPKERFSAEFPKEGPSILRIQQVVRGDSAAYFCASSRDRDPGANVLTFGAGSRLTVL.

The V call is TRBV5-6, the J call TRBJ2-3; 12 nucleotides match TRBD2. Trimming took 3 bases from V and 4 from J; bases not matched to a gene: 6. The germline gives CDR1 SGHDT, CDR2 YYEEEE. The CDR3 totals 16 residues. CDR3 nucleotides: TGTGCCAGCAGCTACTTACTAGCGGGGGGATCAGATACGCAGTATTTT. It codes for CASSYLLAGGSDTQYF.

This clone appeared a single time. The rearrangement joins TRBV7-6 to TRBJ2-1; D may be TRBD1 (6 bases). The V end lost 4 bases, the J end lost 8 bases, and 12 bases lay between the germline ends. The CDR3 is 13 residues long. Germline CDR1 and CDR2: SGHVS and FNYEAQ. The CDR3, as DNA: TGTGCCAGCAGCTCTTACAGGGACGATGAGCAGTTCTTC. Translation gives CASSSYRDDEQFF. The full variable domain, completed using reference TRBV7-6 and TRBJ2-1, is GAGVSQSPRYKVTKRGQDVALRCDPISGHVSLYWYRQALGQGPEFLTYFNYEAQQDKSGLPNDRFSAERPEGSISTLTIQRTEQRDSAMYRCASSSYRDDEQFFGPGTRLTVL.

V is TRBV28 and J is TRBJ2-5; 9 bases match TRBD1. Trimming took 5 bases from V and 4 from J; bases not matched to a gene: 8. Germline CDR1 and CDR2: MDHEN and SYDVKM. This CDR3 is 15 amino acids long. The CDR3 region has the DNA TGTGCCAGCAGTCAGTGGGACAGGGAGGGAGAGACCCAGTACTTC. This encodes CASSQWDREGETQYF.

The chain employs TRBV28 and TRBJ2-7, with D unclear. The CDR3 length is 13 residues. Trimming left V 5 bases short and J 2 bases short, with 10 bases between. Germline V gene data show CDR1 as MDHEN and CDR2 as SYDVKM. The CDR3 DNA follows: TGTGCCAGCAGTCCCGGGTCAGCCTACGAGCAGTACGTC. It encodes CASSPGSAYEQYV.

CDR3 bases: TGTGCCAGCATCCCAGGGCAGACCCCAGGAGATACGCAGTATTTT. Amino acid sequence: CASIPGQTPGDTQYF. The V call is TRBV6-5, the J call TRBJ2-3; D is possibly TRBD1 (5 bases). The CDR3 spans 15 residues. With 7 bases removed from V and 5 bases from J, the gap between germline ends came to 19 bases. CDR1 is MNHEY and CDR2 is SVGAGI in the germline V gene.

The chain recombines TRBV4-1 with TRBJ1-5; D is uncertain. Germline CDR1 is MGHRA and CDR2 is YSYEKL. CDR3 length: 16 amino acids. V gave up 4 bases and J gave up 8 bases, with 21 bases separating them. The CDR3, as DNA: TGCGCCAGCAGCCTACGAGGTGGCCGGATAATCGAGCCCCAGCATTTT. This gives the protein CASSLRGGRIIEPQHF.

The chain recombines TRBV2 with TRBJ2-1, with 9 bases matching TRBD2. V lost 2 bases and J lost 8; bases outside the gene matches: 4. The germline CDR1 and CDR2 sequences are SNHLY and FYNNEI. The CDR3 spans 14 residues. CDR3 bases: TGTGCCAGCAGTGAACTACTAGCGGGCGATGAGCAGTTCTTC. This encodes CASSELLAGDEQFF.

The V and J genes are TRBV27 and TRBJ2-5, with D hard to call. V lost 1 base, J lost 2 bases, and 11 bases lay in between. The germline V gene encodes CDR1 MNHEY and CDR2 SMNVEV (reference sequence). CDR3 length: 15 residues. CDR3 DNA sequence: TGTGCCAGCAGTTTATTCTCCACAGATCAAGAGACCCAGTACTTC. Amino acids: CASSLFSTDQETQYF.

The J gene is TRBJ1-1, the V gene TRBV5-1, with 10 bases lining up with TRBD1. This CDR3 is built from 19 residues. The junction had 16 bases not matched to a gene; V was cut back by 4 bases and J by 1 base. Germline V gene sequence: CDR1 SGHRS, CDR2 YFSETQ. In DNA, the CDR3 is TGCGCCAGCAGCCCGCGAGGGACAGGGGATGGGCGTTGGAACACTGAAGCTTTCTTT. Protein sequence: CASSPRGTGDGRWNTEAFF.